Here is one T cell receptor beta chain with its context. Its matching antigen is unknown. This specimen belongs to a study of radiation and T cells in renal cell carcinoma. Points from the study as a whole: From baseline, blood top tumor clonotypes peaked at 2 weeks post-radiation. Pretreatment tumor biopsies were lacking, so baseline clonotypes are unknown.

Trimming pared 2 bases from V and 2 bases from J, leaving 6 bases between. The CDR3 has 13 amino acids. The germline V gene has CDR1 SGHNT and CDR2 YENEEA. Some clones are missing from TCRdb's copy, which holds only in-frame ones; the method was immunoSEQ multiplex PCR. The profile shows about 62,000 clones, around 80% of them singletons. Specified time point: blood 4 weeks post-SBRT, at nephrectomy. The treatment here: 15 Gy SBRT to primary tumor, nephrectomy 4 weeks later. Nephrectomy followed 15 Gy stereotactic body radiation by 4 weeks. Serial blood draws occurred at baseline and 2 and 4 weeks post-SBRT.

The chain recombines TRBV11-3 with TRBJ1-2; D gene unclear. The receptor comes from a man in his sixties with renal cell carcinoma. The material was blood, obtained from a patient whose treatment included radiotherapy and nephrectomy. The CDR3 DNA reads TGTGCCAGCAGCTTAACAGCAAACTATGGCTACACCTTC. It encodes CASSLTANYGYTF.